The rows below give T cell receptor beta chains drawn from one sample of a study of shared clonotypes between healthy human individuals. Profiling relied on immunoSEQ multiplex PCR, and the TCRdb table lists in-frame clones only, not all of them. This sample has some 980,000 clones, with approximately 80% found just once. Specimen: memory CD4+ T cells sorted from blood. The receptor source for this set is a man between 18 and 29 years old in good health. CDR3s include the opening cysteine and the closing phenylalanine or tryptophan. D genes are given only for firm matches. Clone size is not always given. Where it is, it says once, few, many or a class for expanded clones.

v_call	j_call	clone_size	d_call	cdr3_nt	cdr3_aa
TRBV5-6	TRBJ1-2	NA	NA	TGTGCCAGCAGCTTCAGACGGACTTATGGCTACACCTTC	CASSFRRTYGYTF
TRBV5-6	TRBJ1-2	NA	TRBD1	TGTGCCAGCAGCTTGGATGCCAGGGGGGATGGCTACACCTTC	CASSLDARGDGYTF
TRBV6-1	TRBJ1-2	NA	NA	TGTGCCAGTGCCGGGACCGAATTTACGGATGGCTACACCTTC	CASAGTEFTDGYTF
TRBV19	TRBJ1-2	few	TRBD1	TGTGCCAGTAGTACATCCGGGACAGGAAACCTTTTCTATGGCTACACCTTC	CASSTSGTGNLFYGYTF
TRBV28	TRBJ1-5	NA	NA	TGTGCCAGCAGGACTGAAACCCAGCATTTT	CASRTETQHF
TRBV27	TRBJ1-1	NA	NA	TGTGCCAGCAGTCCTCAGGGATACACTGAAGCTTTCTTT	CASSPQGYTEAFF
TRBV5-4	TRBJ1-1	NA	NA	TGTGCCAGCAGCCTCGGACCGACTACTGAAGCTTTCTTT	CASSLGPTTEAFF
TRBV5-6	TRBJ1-6	once	NA	TGTGCCAGCAGCTTGGGCTGGGCCGGGCATTCACCCCTCCACTTT	CASSLGWAGHSPLHF
TRBV30	TRBJ2-1	once	NA	TGTGCCTGGAGTGTAGGAGGGACAGTCTACAATGAGCAGTTCTTC	CAWSVGGTVYNEQFF
TRBV2	TRBJ2-1	NA	NA	TGTGCCAGCACCGGGAACGAGAATGAGCAGTTCTTC	CASTGNENEQFF
TRBV28	TRBJ1-5	NA	TRBD1	TGTGCCAGCAGCCCCGGACAGGGATATCAGCCCCAGCATTTT	CASSPGQGYQPQHF